Listed here are 20 T cell receptor beta chains from one sample, sequenced in a study of neurological immune-mediated disorders. TCRdb re-called the 5' RACE reads with MiXCR, one entry per CDR3 protein. The table lists 40,000 or so distinct CDR3 sequences, approximately 2.4% of them singletons. Sequencing was performed on PBMCs. The receptors derive from a man aged 25-45 years with multiple sclerosis.

This clonotype showed up many times. The V and J genes are TRBV5-5 and TRBJ2-5; no definite D call. V gave up 0 bases and J gave up 0 bases, with 9 bases separating them. In germline, CDR1 is SGHKS, CDR2 YYEKEE (reference sequence). CDR3 size: 15 residues. The CDR3 spells CASSLVPGNQETQYF. In DNA, the CDR3 is TGTGCCAGCAGCTTGGTGCCTGGGAACCAAGAGACCCAGTACTTC.

This clonotype showed up many times. The V call is TRBV7-7, the J call TRBJ2-1; 7 nucleotides match TRBD1. The germline CDR1 and CDR2 sequences are SSHAT and FNYEAQ (reference sequence). The CDR3 has 16 residues. V dropped 5 bases and J dropped 7; count of bases not matched to a gene: 14. CDR3 residues: CASSKRQGQGFNEQFF. CDR3 sequence (DNA): TGTGCCAGCAGCAAACGACAGGGTCAGGGGTTTAATGAGCAGTTCTTC.

This clonotype was detected many times. This chain joins TRBV5-1 and TRBJ2-1; 14 bases align to TRBD2. Germline loops: CDR1 SGHRS, CDR2 YFSETQ. V trimming: 4 bases; J trimming: 10 bases; junction bases outside the gene matches: 7. The CDR3 spans 15 residues. The CDR3 region is CASSRGTSGSWEQFF. CDR3 DNA: TGCGCCAGCAGCAGGGGGACTAGCGGGAGTTGGGAGCAGTTCTTC. The whole variable domain, remainder taken from reference TRBV5-1 and TRBJ2-1, is KAGVTQTPRYLIKTRGQQVTLSCSPISGHRSVSWYQQTPGQGLQFLFEYFSETQRNKGNFPGRFSGRQFSNSRSEMNVSTLELGDSALYLCASSRGTSGSWEQFFGPGTRLTVL.

This clonotype was observed many times. This rearrangement joins TRBV7-8 to TRBJ1-1, with D possibly TRBD1 on 6 matching bases. The germline V gene has CDR1 SGHVS and CDR2 FQNEAQ. Trimming took 3 bases from V and 7 from J, leaving 18 bases between them. This CDR3 is built from 15 residues. The CDR3: CASSLGSRGGGEAFF. The DNA for the CDR3 is TGTGCCAGCAGCTTGGGGTCCAGGGGCGGTGGTGAAGCTTTCTTT.

This clonotype has ten or more counts. The V and J genes are TRBV12-3 or TRBV12-4 and TRBJ1-1; TRBD1 aligns across 7 bases. The V segment lost 10 bases and the J segment 6 bases; nucleotides outside the gene matches: 8. This CDR3 contains 12 residues. CDR3 coding DNA: TGTGCCACCAGACAGGGCTCCCCTGAAGCTTTCTTT. Protein: CATRQGSPEAFF.

This clonotype was counted between two and nine times. This chain uses TRBV28 with TRBJ2-3; D remains unclear. V was pared by 3 bases and J by 2 bases, with 9 bases between. CDR3 length: 14 amino acids. Germline values: CDR1 MDHEN, CDR2 SYDVKM. DNA for the CDR3: TGTGCCAGCAGTTTGGGGTCGGTCACAGATACGCAGTATTTT. Its translation: CASSLGSVTDTQYF.

This clonotype was picked up many times. The chain employs TRBV20-1 and TRBJ2-3, with D tentatively TRBD1 (5 bases). There are 10 residues in the CDR3. Trimming left V 0 bases short and J 12 bases short, with 7 bases between. Per the germline V gene, CDR1 is DFQATT and CDR2 is SNEGSKA (reference sequence). CDR3 sequence: CSARDRDQYF. In DNA, the CDR3 is TGCAGTGCTAGAGACAGGGATCAGTATTTT.

This clonotype was detected many times. The rearrangement uses TRBV20-1 and TRBJ2-2, with 11 bases lining up with TRBD2. CDR1 and CDR2 from the germline V gene are DFQATT and SNEGSKA (reference sequence). There are 15 residues in the CDR3. The V gene end was trimmed by 2 bases and the J gene end by 7 bases; junction bases not matched to a gene: 6. CDR3 sequence: CSARKTSGAHGELFF. CDR3 DNA: TGCAGTGCTAGAAAGACTAGCGGGGCCCACGGGGAGCTGTTTTTT.

As for this clonotype: At one of its ends the junction is not consistent with the germline gene, which may arise from a read error. This chain joins TRBV20-1 and TRBJ1-6; D unclear. This CDR3 has 15 residues. Germline V lookup: CDR1 DFQATT, CDR2 SNEGSKA (reference sequence). The CDR3: CSARGRSSYNSTLNF. CDR3 sequence (DNA): TGCAGTGCTAGAGGACGCAGCTCCTATAATTCAACCCTCAACTTT.

This clonotype was counted ten times or more. The chain carries TRBV12-3 or TRBV12-4 and TRBJ2-7, with 7 bases identical to TRBD1. Trimming removed 0 bases from V and 5 bases from J; junction bases left unmatched: 4. The CDR3 runs 14 residues. The CDR3 region is CASSLAGGTHEQYF. DNA for the CDR3: TGTGCCAGCAGTTTAGCAGGGGGCACCCACGAGCAGTACTTC.

V is TRBV20-1 and J is TRBJ2-1; 8 bases line up with TRBD2. V gave up 6 bases and J gave up 3 bases; unmatched junction bases: 7. Germline V gene lookup returns CDR1 DFQATT and CDR2 SNEGSKA (reference sequence). The length of the CDR3 is 14 residues. This chain's CDR3 is CSAASGGLYNEQFF. The CDR3 coding sequence is TGCAGTGCCGCAAGCGGGGGTCTCTACAATGAGCAGTTCTTC.

This clonotype occurred many times. The chain carries TRBV12-3 or TRBV12-4 and TRBJ2-7; maybe TRBD2 (5 bases). CDR3 length equals 12 residues. Trimming shortened V by 1 base and J by 5 bases, and 6 bases separated the two germline ends. The CDR3 loop reads CASSLGGNEQYF. The CDR3 DNA is TGTGCCAGCAGTTTAGGAGGGAACGAGCAGTACTTC.

This clonotype was picked up a small number of times. This sequence joins TRBV15 and TRBJ2-6, with 7 nucleotides matching TRBD1. Germline loops: CDR1 LNHNV, CDR2 YYDKDF (reference sequence). The CDR3 is made up of 15 amino acids. After removal of 3 bases from V and 4 bases from J, the junction contained 3 bases not matched to a gene. For the CDR3, the DNA is TGTGCCACCAGCAGTACAGGGGCGGGGGCCAACGTCCTGACTTTC. Its translation is CATSSTGAGANVLTF.

The table lists this clonotype with many counts. This chain joins TRBV20-1 and TRBJ2-1; TRBD2 is a possible D gene (7 bases). CDR3 size: 17 residues. The germline V and J ends were trimmed by 0 bases and 9 bases, with 24 bases remaining between them. Per germline, CDR1 DFQATT and CDR2 SNEGSKA (reference sequence). CDR3 in DNA: TGCAGTGCTAGAGATCCCGAAGGGGGAGGGGATTCGAGTGAGCAGTTCTTC. Protein product: CSARDPEGGGDSSEQFF.

This clonotype has ten or more counts. V and J are TRBV6-5 and TRBJ1-5; 8 bases align to TRBD1. The CDR3 covers 17 residues. J gave up 0 bases and V 6 bases, and 10 bases lay outside the gene matches. Germline CDR1 is MNHEY and CDR2 is SVGAGI. CDR3 protein: CASRPDRGAYSNQPQHF. CDR3 sequence (DNA): TGTGCCAGCAGACCCGACAGGGGAGCCTATAGCAATCAGCCCCAGCATTTT.

This clonotype was picked up many times. This CDR3 is CASSVGQVYEQYF. The DNA of the CDR3 is TGCGCCAGCAGCGTGGGACAGGTCTACGAGCAGTACTTC. The rearrangement joins TRBV5-1 to TRBJ2-7; 8 nucleotides align to TRBD1. Trimming took 4 bases from V and 3 from J; bases not matched to a gene: 3. Germline V gene data show CDR1 as SGHRS and CDR2 as YFSETQ. CDR3 length: 13 residues. The full variable domain, rest sourced from reference TRBV5-1 and TRBJ2-7, is KAGVTQTPRYLIKTRGQQVTLSCSPISGHRSVSWYQQTPGQGLQFLFEYFSETQRNKGNFPGRFSGRQFSNSRSEMNVSTLELGDSALYLCASSVGQVYEQYFGPGTRLTVT.

V gene TRBV6-1 combines with J gene TRBJ1-5, with D possibly being TRBD1 (5 bases). The CDR3 has 16 amino acids. Germline V gives CDR1 MNHNS, CDR2 SASEGT. This CDR3 is CASSDGEGSSNQPQHF. Here the CDR3 DNA reads TGTGCAAGTAGTGATGGCGAGGGGAGCAGCAATCAGCCCCAGCATTTT.

This clonotype was recorded at least ten times. The junction does not match germline at one end; this may be a read error. The chain combines TRBV20-1 with TRBJ2-7, with 7 bases fitting TRBD2. CDR1 is DFQATT and CDR2 is SNEGSKA in the germline V gene (reference sequence). The CDR3 covers 14 residues. CDR3 nucleotides: TGCAGTGCCAGAGGGCTAGCGGAAAGGGGAGAGCAGTACTTC. Protein product: CSARGLAERGEQYF.

This clonotype was seen repeatedly, ten times or more. Here the CDR3 DNA reads TGCGCCAGCAGCTTGTGGGGGCGAGGCACAGATACGCAGTATTTT. Translation gives CASSLWGRGTDTQYF. The chain recombines TRBV5-1 with TRBJ2-3; possible D gene TRBD1, 6 bases. The ends were cut back, 1 base at V and 1 base at J, with 10 bases in the middle. The CDR3 sequence is 15 residues long. Germline V lookup: CDR1 SGHRS, CDR2 YFSETQ.

This clonotype has only a few counts. The chain is built from TRBV7-7 and TRBJ2-7; D is perhaps TRBD2 (5 bases). Trimming pared 4 bases from V and 5 bases from J, leaving 18 bases between. The CDR3 spans 15 residues. Per germline, CDR1 SSHAT and CDR2 FNYEAQ (reference sequence). The CDR3 bases are TGTGCCAGCAGCTATGCCGAGGGAAGTCACCACGAGCAGTACTTC. Its protein is CASSYAEGSHHEQYF.